The 3 T cell receptor beta chains in this list originate from one sample, sequenced in a study of cytomegalovirus exposure and HLA in healthy donors. PCR employed 60 Vbeta and 13 Jbeta primers. Some clones are missing from TCRdb's copy, which holds only in-frame ones; the method was immunoSEQ multiplex PCR. The sample yields more than 95,000 clones, roughly a tenth seen once. Sequencing used PBMCs. These receptors were taken from a woman aged 18-29 years in good health and CMV-seropositive.

This chain connects TRBV11-3 to TRBJ2-6; D is possibly TRBD2 (6 bases). The CDR3 runs 13 residues. Trimming removed 1 base from V and 13 bases from J, with 11 bases in between. Germline V lookup: CDR1 SGHNT, CDR2 YENEEA. As DNA, the CDR3 is TGTGCCAGCAGCTTAGGGACTACGGAGGTCCTGACTTTC. It specifies CASSLGTTEVLTF.

This clone was recorded many times. The V and J genes are TRBV7-2 and TRBJ2-1; 11 nucleotides agree with TRBD2. Looked up from germline, CDR1 is SGHTA and CDR2 is FQGNSA. The trim removed 4 bases at V and 4 bases at J, leaving 9 bases unmatched. The CDR3 totals 17 residues. The CDR3 region has the DNA TGTGCCAGCAGCTCAAGAGACGGGACTAGCGGTTACAATGAGCAGTTCTTC. Protein: CASSSRDGTSGYNEQFF. The whole variable domain, filled in from reference TRBV7-2 and TRBJ2-1, reads GAGVSQSPSNKVTEKGKDVELRCDPISGHTALYWYRQSLGQGLEFLIYFQGNSAPDKSGLPSDRFSAERTGGSVSTLTIQRTQQEDSAVYLCASSSRDGTSGYNEQFFGPGTRLTVL.

This clone was seen a few times. The chain couples TRBV28 to TRBJ2-7; tentative D call: TRBD2 (6 bases). Germline V CDR1 and CDR2: MDHEN, SYDVKM. V shed 4 bases and J shed 7 bases, with 17 bases lying between them. The CDR3 is 14 residues long. Here the CDR3 reads CASSYRDSPGEQYF. CDR3 bases: TGTGCCAGCAGTTACCGGGACTCTCCAGGGGAGCAGTACTTC.